The 8 T cell receptor beta chains in this list originate from one sample, sequenced in a study of T-cell memory formation after mild COVID-19. Each CDR3 protein gets one entry after TCRdb re-called the 5' RACE reads with MiXCR. The repertoire consists of roughly 370,000 distinct CDR3 sequences, with approximately 15% occurring once and the leading ten covering roughly 21%. The sample consisted of PBMCs or a T cell subset sorted from them (not recorded which). These receptors originate from a man aged 18 to 30 who had mild COVID-19 (a few samples of this study predate the infection). Cell type and time point are not known.

The genes are TRBV20-1 and TRBJ2-6, with D possibly being TRBD2 (5 bases). CDR1 and CDR2 (germline): DFQATT, SNEGSKA (reference sequence). The V end lost 3 bases, the J end lost 0 bases, and 12 bases lay between the germline ends. The CDR3 sequence is 16 residues long. The CDR3 sequence is CSASGGPSSGANVLTF. The CDR3 DNA reads TGCAGTGCTAGCGGAGGTCCGAGCTCTGGGGCCAACGTCCTGACTTTC.

The V and J genes are TRBV29-1 and TRBJ2-1; D is unresolved. V shed 0 bases and J shed 7 bases, with 13 bases lying between them. CDR3 length: 14 amino acids. Germline CDR1 reads SQVTM; CDR2 reads ANQGSEA. The CDR3 region has the DNA TGCAGCGTTGAAGATCGAGAAAGGGCGAATGAGCAGTTCTTC. Translated, it gives CSVEDRERANEQFF.

This clonotype appeared many times. V gene TRBV20-1 combines with J gene TRBJ1-5; D not certain. Trimming took off 2 bases at V and 7 bases at J, with 9 bases between the two ends. The CDR3 is 12 amino acids. In germline, CDR1 is DFQATT, CDR2 SNEGSKA (reference sequence). In nucleotides, the CDR3 is TGCAGTGCTAGACAAGGGTTGCAGCCCCAGCATTTT. As protein: CSARQGLQPQHF.

CDR3 sequence reads: CASSFVRPSTDTQYF. In DNA, the CDR3 is TGCGCCAGCAGCTTTGTGCGGCCTAGCACAGATACGCAGTATTTT. This chain connects TRBV5-1 to TRBJ2-3; D is unresolved. Germline V gives CDR1 SGHRS, CDR2 YFSETQ. Trimming pared 2 bases from V and 0 bases from J, leaving 10 bases between. The CDR3 runs to 15 residues.

This chain links TRBV4-1 with TRBJ1-1; D gene unclear. The CDR3 length is 16 residues. V was pared by 1 base and J by 5 bases, with 17 bases between. Germline CDR1 MGHRA, CDR2 YSYEKL. This CDR3 reads CASSQVGRTLFTEAFF. As DNA, the CDR3 is TGCGCCAGCAGCCAAGTAGGCAGAACACTATTTACTGAAGCTTTCTTT.

The chain couples TRBV7-8 to TRBJ2-1, with D unresolved. Germline V gives CDR1 SGHVS, CDR2 FQNEAQ. This CDR3 has 12 amino acids. The V gene lost 5 bases and the J gene lost 7 bases, with 9 bases spanning the gap. Here the CDR3 DNA reads TGTGCCAGCAGCCACGACCAAAATGAGCAGTTCTTC. It specifies CASSHDQNEQFF.

This sequence joins TRBV6-5 and TRBJ1-5; no clear D gene. Deletions cut 0 bases from V and 9 bases from J, with 15 bases between. Germline-derived CDR1 and CDR2 are MNHEY and SVGAGI. The CDR3 runs to 15 residues. CDR3 nucleotide sequence: TGTGCCAGCAGTTACTCGATCTTTGGCGAGGGGCCCCAGCATTTT. Encoded protein: CASSYSIFGEGPQHF.

This clonotype was detected only once. V is TRBV4-3 and J is TRBJ1-3; D is ambiguous. The CDR3 runs to 17 residues. The germline gives CDR1 LGHNA, CDR2 YSLEER. The germline V and J ends were trimmed by 0 bases and 0 bases, with 12 bases remaining between them. The CDR3 DNA follows: TGCGCCAGCAGCCAAGACCTCCCTGGGCTCTCTGGAAACACCATATATTTT. This encodes CASSQDLPGLSGNTIYF.